The clone carrying this T cell receptor (beta chain) turned up a few times. The antigen is unknown. This sample was taken from a study of T cell responses to AZD1222 COVID-19 vaccine. General study results and limits: Elevations in Spike-specific TCR breadth and depth followed administration of two AZD1222 doses. Donors were chiefly white British, with a greater number of females, and clonal diversity was perhaps underestimated. Just a handful of people given AZD1222 tested seropositive at baseline.

TCRdb's table, derived via immunoSEQ multiplex PCR, lists solely in-frame clones and lacks some. This sample has over 100,000 clones, with roughly 92% found just once. Looked up from germline, CDR1 is MNHEY and CDR2 is SVGAGI. The V and J ends lost 0 bases and 2 bases respectively, with 7 bases between them. The CDR3 has 14 amino acids. This sequence originates from an adult in good health. V and J are TRBV6-5 and TRBJ1-2; D not resolved. Material: peripheral blood, obtained on day 0 of AZD1222 vaccination. The CDR3 DNA follows: TGTGCCAGCAGTTACTCGGCGAGCAACTATGGCTACACCTTC. Its protein product is CASSYSASNYGYTF.